This paragraph covers one T cell receptor (beta chain) sequence. J was trimmed by 2 bases and V by 1 base; bases with no gene match: 11. The CDR3 spans 19 residues. Germline V gene data show CDR1 as SGHVS and CDR2 as FQNEAQ. The table came from immunoSEQ multiplex PCR; TCRdb's copy has only in-frame clones and leaves some out. The table lists 68,000 or so clones, 88% of them singletons, with roughly 7.4% in the top ten. These data are taken from a study of T cell responses to AZD1222 COVID-19 vaccine. This chain joins TRBV7-8 and TRBJ2-2; TRBD2 matches at 9 bases. The receptor was derived from an adult in good health. The sample was peripheral blood, taken on day 0 of AZD1222 vaccination. The CDR3 region is CASSLGLGSGRRNTGELFF. For the CDR3, the DNA is TGTGCCAGCAGCTTAGGCTTAGGGAGCGGGAGGCGCAACACCGGGGAGCTGTTTTTT.